This TCR beta chain was observed in a study of cytomegalovirus exposure and HLA in healthy donors. Germline V lookup: CDR1 SNHLY, CDR2 FYNNEI. Trimming took 9 bases from V and 1 from J, leaving 22 bases between them. This CDR3 has 16 amino acids. 13 Jbeta primers and 60 Vbeta primers were used for the PCR. Repertoires were generated with immunoSEQ multiplex PCR, while TCRdb's copy carries only in-frame clones and drops some. The table lists more than 120,000 clones, about 79% of them singletons, with 2% to 3% in the top ten. This clonotype was sampled from a male donor in good health and CMV-seronegative. The gene calls are TRBV2 and TRBJ2-7, with D possibly TRBD1 on 6 matching bases. Sample: PBMCs. The CDR3 DNA follows: TGTGCCAGTAAGGGGGACGCGGGCCCTAGGTCCTACGAGCAGTACTTC. Residues: CASKGDAGPRSYEQYF.